Presented here are 6 T cell receptor beta chains from one specimen sequenced in a study of T cell responses to AZD1222 COVID-19 vaccine. The protocol was immunoSEQ multiplex PCR, while the TCRdb copy is restricted to in-frame clones and leaves out a portion. There are some 150,000 clones in the sample; more than 80% occur only once, and about 3.3% lies in the top ten. The sequences come from peripheral blood, collected 28 days after the second AZD1222 dose. These receptors all stem from an adult who received the AZD1222 COVID-19 vaccine.

The CDR3 DNA reads as TGTGCCAGCAGTACCTCGCCGGGAAACACTGAAGCTTTCTTT. Amino acid sequence: CASSTSPGNTEAFF. The J gene is TRBJ1-1, the V gene TRBV6-4; D is undetermined. Germline CDR1 is MRHNA and CDR2 is SNTAGT. V dropped 5 bases and J dropped 2 bases, with 12 bases sitting between them. CDR3 length equals 14 residues.

This clone was detected only once. The chain couples TRBV6-5 to TRBJ2-3; possibly TRBD1 or TRBD2 for D (5 bases each). V lost 0 bases to trimming and J lost 4 bases, with 11 bases between them. This CDR3 comprises 15 residues. Germline V gives CDR1 MNHEY, CDR2 SVGAGI. In DNA, the CDR3 is TGTGCCAGCAGTTACTCCGGGGACCTGGCAGATACGCAGTATTTT. It specifies CASSYSGDLADTQYF.

The chain is built from TRBV12-3 or TRBV12-4 and TRBJ2-2, with D uncertain. Trimming left V 1 base short and J 4 bases short, with 4 bases between. The CDR3 consists of 13 residues. The CDR3 nucleotides read TGTGCCAGCAGTTTAGGACCCACCGGGGAGCTGTTTTTT. It specifies CASSLGPTGELFF.

V gene TRBV19 combines with J gene TRBJ2-7; D might be TRBD1 (5 bases). V lost 5 bases and J lost 1, with 9 bases in between. The CDR3 length is 13 residues. Per the germline V gene, CDR1 is LNHDA and CDR2 is SQIVND (reference sequence). CDR3 in DNA: TGTGCCAGTAGTGGGGCAGAATCCTACGAGCAGTACTTC. Translated, it gives CASSGAESYEQYF.

The chain carries TRBV30 and TRBJ1-4; D call uncertain. The CDR3 spans 15 residues. Trimming removed 4 bases from V and 4 bases from J, with 16 bases in between. Germline V gives CDR1 GTSNPN, CDR2 SVGIG (reference sequence). The CDR3 DNA reads TGTGCCTGGACCCCTAGGGTGCTGATTAATGAAAAACTGTTTTTT. Amino acid sequence: CAWTPRVLINEKLFF. The whole variable domain, filled in from reference TRBV30 and TRBJ1-4, reads SQTIHQWPATLVQPVGSPLSLECTVEGTSNPNLYWYRQAAGRGLQLLFYSVGIGQISSEVPQNLSASRPQDRQFILSSKKLLLSDSGFYLCAWTPRVLINEKLFFGSGTQLSVL.

V usage is TRBV5-1 and J usage is TRBJ1-1; D call uncertain. V was cut by 4 bases and J by 0 bases, with 16 bases left in between. The CDR3 loop spans 16 amino acids. The germline V gene encodes CDR1 SGHRS and CDR2 YFSETQ. CDR3 DNA sequence: TGCGCCAGCAGCATCGGCAGTAACCCCATGAACACTGAAGCTTTCTTT. Translation: CASSIGSNPMNTEAFF.